Listed below are T cell receptor beta chains from one sample, sequenced in a study of blood T cells in healthy people across ages. MiXCR, run by TCRdb on the 5' RACE reads, gives a single entry per CDR3 protein. The sample includes 700,000 to 850,000 distinct CDR3 sequences, 40% to 65% seen only once; the top ten take roughly 37%. The sequencing sample was made of blood. These receptors came from a man at least 80 years old in good health. CDR3s include the opening cysteine and the closing phenylalanine or tryptophan. A clone size is listed for some rows: how often the clone was seen (once, few, many), or a class if it is expanded.

size	V	J	CDR3
NA	TRBV9	NA	CASSVGPGLAGVFYEQYF
NA	TRBV20-1	TRBJ2-1	CSASTSATYNEQFF
many	TRBV5-1	TRBJ2-1	CASSPTGGQSYNEQFF
NA	TRBV28	TRBJ1-6	CASIGRKSSPLHF
NA	TRBV7-9	TRBJ2-7	CASSLATGPYEQYF
NA	TRBV5-1	TRBJ2-7	CASSSTGDTYNEQYF
NA	TRBV6-4	TRBJ2-2	CASKMEGSTGELFF
NA	TRBV7-9	TRBJ2-1	CASSRGLAGADEQFF
NA	TRBV6-6	TRBJ2-7	CASRPSGLAGNYEQYF
NA	TRBV7-9	TRBJ2-7	CASPCGGGHYEQYF
NA	TRBV20-1	TRBJ1-1	CSARLEFMNTEAFF
few	TRBV7-2	TRBJ1-6	CASSFSRGRYSPLHF
few	TRBV5-1	TRBJ2-1	CASSLQGQGVYNEQFF
NA	TRBV5-1	TRBJ1-1	CASSLSGKGMNTEAFF
NA	TRBV7-2	TRBJ2-1	CASSFAGGSNEQFF
NA	TRBV5-1	TRBJ2-3	CASSLAIQGRGRDAYF
once	TRBV25-1	TRBJ2-7	CASSDRPRDSYEQYF
once	TRBV5-1	TRBJ2-2	CASSLPSVGTGELFF
NA	TRBV27	TRBJ1-1	CASRQEVTTEAFF
few	TRBV27	TRBJ2-7	CASRSLAGTYEQYF
NA	TRBV10-3	TRBJ2-1	CAINPTSGYSYNEQFF
NA	TRBV28	TRBJ2-7	CASSDGQGLHSYEQYF
few	TRBV20-1	TRBJ2-1	CSASPLLTGPLGNEQFF
NA	TRBV21-1	TRBJ2-7	CASSKTERTSLGYEQYF
NA	TRBV6-1	TRBJ1-2	CASVPPGLANYGYTF
NA	TRBV5-1	TRBJ2-7	CASSAPSGTSYEQYF
few	TRBV6-1	TRBJ1-2	CASNRGNGYTF
NA	TRBV5-1	TRBJ1-2	CASSLDPGLMGYTF
few	TRBV7-2	TRBJ1-2	CASSRDRDYGYTF
NA	TRBV29-1	TRBJ2-7	CSVYGQGWEQYF
NA	TRBV10-3	TRBJ1-1	CAIRPDRGNTEAFF
few	TRBV29-1	TRBJ2-7	CSVEAEGYEQYF
NA	TRBV29-1	TRBJ2-1	CSGLGLAGGESYNEQFF
few	TRBV6-5	NA	CASQTGASEQYF
NA	TRBV15	TRBJ2-7	CATSPSREASYEQYF
NA	TRBV27	TRBJ2-1	CASSPTSGSRYEQFF
NA	TRBV11-2	TRBJ2-5	CASSYRTGEETQYF
few	TRBV27	TRBJ2-6	CASSLRQGLAGANVLTF
NA	TRBV30	TRBJ2-3	CAWTGQGAHRYAYF
NA	TRBV4-2	TRBJ2-2	CASSRQANTGELFF
NA	TRBV6-5	TRBJ1-2	CASSYSTGTYGYTF
once	TRBV11-2	TRBJ1-1	CASGPKGTGGTEAFF
NA	TRBV11-1	TRBJ2-5	CASSNHWREDSEQTQYF
once	TRBV6-5	NA	CASSYDSSGFLSSYNEQYF
NA	TRBV5-1	TRBJ2-4	CASSAFQGAGSGNIQYF
NA	TRBV28	TRBJ2-7	CASSPSTATEQYF
NA	TRBV4-1	TRBJ1-2	CASSPWGTGSSGYTF
few	TRBV24-1	TRBJ2-6	CASRDPGFSSGANVLTF
few	TRBV7-9	TRBJ2-5	CASTLGGPETQYF
few	TRBV15	TRBJ2-1	CATSATVNEQFF
many	TRBV29-1	TRBJ2-7	CSVGQGYYEQYF
NA	TRBV3-1	TRBJ2-7	CASSPTDLPSMQYF
NA	TRBV7-2	TRBJ1-2	CASSLEDTYGHTF
NA	TRBV3-1	TRBJ1-2	CASSQSAGVNYGYTF
NA	TRBV6-5	NA	CASSDSGVAYEQYF
NA	TRBV7-9	TRBJ2-7	CASSSDRPGQGFYEQYF
NA	TRBV6-5	TRBJ1-1	CATGREGTEAFF
once	TRBV5-1	TRBJ2-3	CASSQGQGGYAYF
few	TRBV12-3/TRBV12-4	TRBJ2-4	CASSFWGLAGGGAKNIQYF
NA	TRBV15	TRBJ2-3	CATSREISTDTQYF